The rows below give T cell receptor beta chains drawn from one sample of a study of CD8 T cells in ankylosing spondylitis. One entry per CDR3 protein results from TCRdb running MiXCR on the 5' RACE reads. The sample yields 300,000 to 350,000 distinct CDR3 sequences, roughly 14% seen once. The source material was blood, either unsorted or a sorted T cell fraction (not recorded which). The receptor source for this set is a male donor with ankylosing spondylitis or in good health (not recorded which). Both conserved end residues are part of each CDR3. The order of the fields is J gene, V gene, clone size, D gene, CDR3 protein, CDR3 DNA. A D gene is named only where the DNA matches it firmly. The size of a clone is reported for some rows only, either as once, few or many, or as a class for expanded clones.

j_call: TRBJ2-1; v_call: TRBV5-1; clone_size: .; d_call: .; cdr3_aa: CASRGDRSSYNEQFF; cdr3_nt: TGCGCCAGCAGGGGGGACCGGAGCTCCTACAATGAGCAGTTCTTC
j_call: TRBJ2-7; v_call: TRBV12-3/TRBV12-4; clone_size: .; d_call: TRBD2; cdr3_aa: CASSHTLTSGSYEQYF; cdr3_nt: TGTGCCAGCAGCCACACATTAACTAGCGGGAGCTACGAGCAGTACTTC
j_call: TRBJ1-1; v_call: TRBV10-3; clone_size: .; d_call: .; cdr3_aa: CAISDGRGGSEAFF; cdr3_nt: TGTGCCATCAGTGACGGTAGGGGAGGTTCTGAAGCTTTCTTT
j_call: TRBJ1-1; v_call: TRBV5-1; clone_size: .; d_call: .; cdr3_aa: CASSLHRRGQNTEAFF; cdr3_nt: TGCGCCAGCAGCTTGCACCGACGCGGCCAGAACACTGAAGCTTTCTTT
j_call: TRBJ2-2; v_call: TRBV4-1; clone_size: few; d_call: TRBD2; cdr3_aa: CASSQIPTGTSGVTNTGELFF; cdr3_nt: TGCGCCAGCAGCCAGATCCCCACCGGGACTAGCGGGGTTACGAACACCGGGGAGCTGTTTTTT
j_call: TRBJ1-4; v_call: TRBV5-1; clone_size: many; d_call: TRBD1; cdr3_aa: CASSLLGQLNEKLFF; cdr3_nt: TGCGCCAGCAGCTTGCTGGGACAGCTTAATGAAAAACTGTTTTTT
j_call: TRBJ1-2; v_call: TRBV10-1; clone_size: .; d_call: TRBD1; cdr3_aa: CASSSGQGHWFTF; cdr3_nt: TGCGCCAGCAGTTCGGGACAGGGACATTGGTTCACCTTC
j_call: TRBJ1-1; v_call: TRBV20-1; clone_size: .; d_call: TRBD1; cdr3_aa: CSASGTGTEAFF; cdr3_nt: TGCAGTGCTAGCGGGACAGGCACTGAAGCTTTCTTT
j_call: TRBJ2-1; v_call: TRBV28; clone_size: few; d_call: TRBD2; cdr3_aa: CASKASGRLKYNEQFF; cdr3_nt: TGTGCCAGCAAAGCTAGCGGGAGGTTAAAGTACAATGAGCAGTTCTTC
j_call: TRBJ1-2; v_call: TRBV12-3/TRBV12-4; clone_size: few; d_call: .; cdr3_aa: CASSESYGYTF; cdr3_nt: TGTGCCAGCAGTGAGAGCTATGGCTACACCTTC
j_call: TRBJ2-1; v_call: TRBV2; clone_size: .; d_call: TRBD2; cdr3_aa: CASRLADSSYNEQFF; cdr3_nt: TGTGCCAGTCGACTAGCGGATAGCTCCTACAATGAGCAGTTCTTC
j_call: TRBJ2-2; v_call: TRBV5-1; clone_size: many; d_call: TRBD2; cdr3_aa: CASSQRTSRSGELFF; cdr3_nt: TGCGCCAGCAGCCAACGGACTAGTCGATCCGGGGAGCTGTTTTTT
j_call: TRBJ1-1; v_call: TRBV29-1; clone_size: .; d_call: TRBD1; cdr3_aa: CSVVWDSEAFF; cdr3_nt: TGCAGCGTTGTATGGGACAGTGAAGCTTTCTTT
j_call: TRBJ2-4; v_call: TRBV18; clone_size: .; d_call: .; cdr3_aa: CASSPLGVEDIQYF; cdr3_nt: TGTGCCAGCTCACCCCTGGGGGTGGAGGACATTCAGTACTTC
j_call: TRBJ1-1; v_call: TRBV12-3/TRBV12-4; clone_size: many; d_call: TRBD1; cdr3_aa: CASSFRAGGNTEAFF; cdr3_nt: TGTGCCAGCAGTTTTCGTGCAGGGGGTAACACTGAAGCTTTCTTT
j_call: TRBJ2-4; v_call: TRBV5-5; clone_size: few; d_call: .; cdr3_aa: CASSLEAPKNIQYF; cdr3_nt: TGTGCCAGCAGCTTGGAGGCCCCCAAAAACATTCAGTACTTC
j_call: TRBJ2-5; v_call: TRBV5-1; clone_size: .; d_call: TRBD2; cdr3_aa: CASRTSGGETQYF; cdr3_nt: TGCGCCAGCAGGACTAGCGGAGGGGAGACCCAGTACTTC
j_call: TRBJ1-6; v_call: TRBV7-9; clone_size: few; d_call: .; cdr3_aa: CASSTAGDNSPLHF; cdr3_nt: TGTGCCAGCAGTACGGCGGGTGATAATTCACCCCTCCACTTT
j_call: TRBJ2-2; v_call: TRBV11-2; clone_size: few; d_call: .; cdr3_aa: CASSFGSSNTGELFF; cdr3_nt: TGTGCCAGCAGCTTCGGCAGCAGCAACACCGGGGAGCTGTTTTTT
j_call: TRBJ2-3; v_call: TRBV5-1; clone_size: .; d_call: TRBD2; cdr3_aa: CASRLAGGADTQYF; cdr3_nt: TGCGCCAGCAGACTAGCGGGGGGGGCAGATACGCAGTATTTT
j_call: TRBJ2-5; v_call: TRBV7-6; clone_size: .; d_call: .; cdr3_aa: CASSSRNQGSRKTQYF; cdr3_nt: TGTGCCAGCAGCTCCCGAAATCAGGGATCGCGGAAGACCCAGTACTTC
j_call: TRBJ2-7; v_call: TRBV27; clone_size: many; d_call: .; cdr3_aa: CASSLKGQGYEQYF; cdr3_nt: TGTGCCAGCAGTTTAAAGGGGCAGGGCTACGAGCAGTACTTC
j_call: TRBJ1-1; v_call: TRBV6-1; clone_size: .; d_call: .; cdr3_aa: CASSEVRGTEAFF; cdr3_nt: TGTGCCAGCAGTGAAGTCCGGGGAACTGAAGCTTTCTTT
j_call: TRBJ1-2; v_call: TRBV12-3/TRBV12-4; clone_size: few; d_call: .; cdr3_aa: CASSISSRGARGYTF; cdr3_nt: TGTGCCAGCAGCATTTCGAGTAGGGGGGCCAGGGGCTACACCTTC
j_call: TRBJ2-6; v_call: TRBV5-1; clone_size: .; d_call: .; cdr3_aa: CASSLGGTANVLTF; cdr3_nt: TGCGCCAGCAGCTTGGGAGGGACGGCCAACGTCCTGACTTTC
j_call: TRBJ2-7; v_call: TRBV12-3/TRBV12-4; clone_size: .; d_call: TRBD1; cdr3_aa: CASSFGTGGREQYF; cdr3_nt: TGTGCCAGCAGTTTTGGCACAGGGGGCAGAGAGCAGTACTTC
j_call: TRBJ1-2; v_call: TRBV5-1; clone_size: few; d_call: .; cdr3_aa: CASSLSLDYGYTF; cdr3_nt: TGCGCCAGCAGCTTGTCCTTGGACTATGGCTACACCTTC
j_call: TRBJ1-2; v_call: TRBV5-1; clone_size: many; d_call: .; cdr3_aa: CASSLSGLQGYTF; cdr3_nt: TGCGCCAGCAGCTTGTCGGGCCTCCAGGGCTACACCTTC
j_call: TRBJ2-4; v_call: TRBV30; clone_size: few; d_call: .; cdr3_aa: CAWSVAKNIQYF; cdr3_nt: TGTGCCTGGAGTGTAGCCAAAAACATTCAGTACTTC
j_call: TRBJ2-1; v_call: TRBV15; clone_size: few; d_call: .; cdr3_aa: CATSREGGTLRNEQFF; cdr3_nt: TGTGCCACCAGCAGAGAAGGCGGAACCCTAAGGAATGAGCAGTTCTTC